This TCR beta chain stems from a study of spatial heterogeneity in lung cancer. Whole-study results and caveats: Among blood samples, ubiquitous expanded tumor TCRs appeared more at resection than at follow-up.

The time point: sample taken at primary tumor resection. Unsorted samples of tumor, nontumor lung or frozen PBMC had their whole RNA sequenced. Germline-derived CDR1 and CDR2 are MGHRA and YSYEKL. This CDR3 spans 13 amino acids. V was cut by 3 bases and J by 1 base, with 7 bases left in between. TCRdb ran MiXCR on the 5' RACE reads and lists one entry per CDR3 protein. Of tens of thousands of distinct CDR3 sequences listed, about 14% were seen once; the top ten hold 7.2%. In its sample, this clonotype was seen a few times. What it binds is unknown. The clonotype originates from a male donor with early-stage non-small cell lung cancer. The sequencing used PBMCs, collected at surgery. The genes are TRBV4-1 and TRBJ2-7; D not resolved. The CDR3 loop reads CASSQLRSYEQYF. Written as DNA, the CDR3 is TGCGCCAGCAGCCAGCTTAGATCCTACGAGCAGTACTTC.